This is a list of T cell receptor beta chains from one sample in a study of technical replicates of blood from a handful of donors. Method: immunoSEQ multiplex PCR; TCRdb's copy keeps in-frame clones and lacks some. This table holds 80,000 or so clones, around 95% found once. The specimen was T cells isolated from PBMCs. The origin of the receptors is a human donor in good health. CDR3s include the opening cysteine and the closing phenylalanine or tryptophan. The D gene is left open where the match is weak. Clone sizes are given selectively: once, few, many, or a class where the clone is expanded.

TRBV5-1	TRBJ2-7	NA	NA	TGCGCCAGCAGCCCCGCGCAGGTGGGCAACGAGCAGTACTTC	CASSPAQVGNEQYF
TRBV27	TRBJ2-3	NA	TRBD2	TGTGCCAGCAGTTTAACCGGGACTAGCGGGAACACAGATACGCAGTATTTT	CASSLTGTSGNTDTQYF
TRBV5-1	TRBJ2-1	NA	TRBD1	TGCGCCAGCAGCTTGTGGGGACAGGGGTCCTACAATGAGCAGTTCTTC	CASSLWGQGSYNEQFF
TRBV5-4	TRBJ2-7	NA	TRBD1	TGTGCCAGCAGCTGGGAACCGGACAGGGCTTACGAGCAGTACTTC	CASSWEPDRAYEQYF
TRBV6-6	TRBJ2-2	NA	TRBD2	TGTGCCAGCAGTTCACCGGGACTAGCGTCACCCGGGGAGCTGTTTTTT	CASSSPGLASPGELFF
TRBV7-3	TRBJ2-2	NA	TRBD2	TGTGCCAGCAGCTTAAGGGCGGGAGTGGGGACCGGGGAGCTGTTTTTT	CASSLRAGVGTGELFF
TRBV27	TRBJ1-4	NA	TRBD1	TGTGCCAGCAGTTTATCCAGGGGGCGGGGAGGAAAACTGTTTTTT	CASSLSRGRGGKLFF
TRBV28	TRBJ2-7	NA	TRBD1	TGTGCCAGCAGTCGGACAGGGGGCTTCTCCTACGAGCAGTACTTC	CASSRTGGFSYEQYF
TRBV2	TRBJ2-1	NA	TRBD2	TGTGCCAGCAGTCCAGGGACTAATTACTCCTACAATGAGCAGTTCTTC	CASSPGTNYSYNEQFF
TRBV7-2	TRBJ2-7	NA	NA	TGTGCCAGCAGCTTCTACGGGAGTGCTTACGAGCAGTACTTC	CASSFYGSAYEQYF
TRBV2	TRBJ1-5	NA	TRBD1	TGTGCCAGCACCACCAGACAGGGGGAGCCCCAGCATTTT	CASTTRQGEPQHF
TRBV30	TRBJ1-1	NA	NA	TGTGCCTCAGAGCAGGGTTTCACTGAAGCTTTCTTT	CASEQGFTEAFF
TRBV14	TRBJ1-1	NA	NA	TGTGCCAGCAGCCAAGTACCCTGGGGCAGGGGATCCACTGAAGCTTTCTTT	CASSQVPWGRGSTEAFF
TRBV10-3	TRBJ1-2	few	TRBD1	TGTGCCATCAGTGAGTCTTATCGACAGGGATATGGCTACACCTTC	CAISESYRQGYGYTF
TRBV28	TRBJ2-5	NA	NA	TGTGCCAGCAGCCAAGACTATGAAGAGACCCAGTACTTC	CASSQDYEETQYF
TRBV7-2	TRBJ1-3	once	TRBD1	TGTGCCAGCAGCTTAAGGACAGGGTCGGCTGGAAACACCATATATTTT	CASSLRTGSAGNTIYF
TRBV15	TRBJ2-1	NA	TRBD2	TGTGCCACCAGCAGGTTACCCGGGACTAGGGAGGGCAATGAGCAGTTCTTC	CATSRLPGTREGNEQFF
TRBV19	TRBJ2-2	NA	TRBD1	TGTGCCAGTAGCAGGGACAGGGCTCCCGGGGAGCTGTTTTTT	CASSRDRAPGELFF
TRBV2	TRBJ1-2	NA	TRBD1	TGTGCCAGCAGAGGGACAGACCTCCGGGGCTACACCTTC	CASRGTDLRGYTF
TRBV19	TRBJ2-5	NA	NA	TGTGCCAGTAGTATTTTCCAGGGAGAGACCCAGTACTTC	CASSIFQGETQYF
TRBV6-5	TRBJ2-1	NA	TRBD2	TGTGCCAGCAGTTACGGCCTAGCGGGTGATTACGATGAGCAGTTCTTC	CASSYGLAGDYDEQFF
TRBV2	TRBJ2-2	NA	NA	TGTGCCAGCAGTCTCAGTGCCGGGGAGCTGTTTTTT	CASSLSAGELFF
TRBV2	TRBJ2-7	few	TRBD2	TGTGCCAGCAAAGTGACTAGCGGGAGTTTCTACGAGCAGTACTTC	CASKVTSGSFYEQYF
TRBV29-1	TRBJ1-2	NA	NA	TGCAGCGTTACAGCCTCGGGAAACTATGGCTACACCTTC	CSVTASGNYGYTF
TRBV2	TRBJ1-2	NA	NA	TGTGCCAGCAGTGAAGAAGTCGGTTATGGCTACACCTTC	CASSEEVGYGYTF
TRBV28	TRBJ1-2	NA	TRBD1	TGTGCCAGCATACCCTTATCAGGGGGCTATTACTATGGCTACACCTTC	CASIPLSGGYYYGYTF
TRBV15	TRBJ2-3	NA	NA	TGTGCCACCAGCCCCAGGGCAGATACGCAGTATTTT	CATSPRADTQYF
TRBV5-8	TRBJ1-4	NA	NA	TGTGCCAGCAGCTTCGGGATTTTGAGGGCAACTAATGAAAAACTGTTTTTT	CASSFGILRATNEKLFF
TRBV13	TRBJ1-2	NA	NA	TGTGCCAGCAGCCCTTCATCACACAAACAGAATGGCTACACCTTC	CASSPSSHKQNGYTF
TRBV4-2	TRBJ1-3	NA	TRBD1	TGTGCCAGCAGCCAAACAGACAGGGGCTCTGGAAACACCATATATTTT	CASSQTDRGSGNTIYF
TRBV28	TRBJ2-1	NA	TRBD2	TGTGCCAGCAGCCAGAGGACTAGCGGGAGGAACAATGAGCAGTTCTTC	CASSQRTSGRNNEQFF
TRBV7-3	TRBJ2-1	NA	NA	TGTGCCAGCAGCATCGTGTTCTTC	CASSIVFF
TRBV21-1	TRBJ1-1	NA	NA	TGTGCCAGCAGCAAAGCCCCGGGACAGGTAAAAAACACTGAAGCTTTCTTT	CASSKAPGQVKNTEAFF
TRBV4-2	TRBJ2-7	NA	TRBD2	TGTGCCAGCAGCCAAGAAGGTGGGGGACTAGCAAGGGAGCAGTACTTC	CASSQEGGGLAREQYF